The entry that follows covers one T cell receptor beta chain sequence. The antigen is undetermined. The data were obtained in a study of PD-1 blockade in classical Hodgkin lymphoma. Only in-frame clones appear in the TCRdb table, and some are missing; sequencing was by immunoSEQ multiplex PCR. The profile shows about 20,000 clones, around 86% of them singletons. Notes on the study in general: When set against healthy donors, newly diagnosed patients were reported to show lower baseline TCR diversity.

The time point was: newly diagnosed, previously untreated cHL patient sample. Magnetic negative selection purified CD4+ T cells from thawed PBMCs. Comparison came from newly diagnosed, untreated classical Hodgkin lymphoma PBMCs. The CDR3 is 12 amino acids. Germline V gene sequence: CDR1 MDHEN, CDR2 SYDVKM. The trim removed 6 bases at V and 6 bases at J, leaving 1 base unmatched. The genes are TRBV28 and TRBJ2-2; 7 bases line up with TRBD1. This TCR was recovered from a human donor with classical Hodgkin lymphoma. Material for sequencing was CD4+ T cells from blood. The CDR3 reads CASRTGSGELFF. CDR3 nucleotide sequence: TGTGCCAGCAGGACAGGGTCCGGGGAGCTGTTTTTT.